This TCR beta chain emerged from a study of memory CD4+ T cells and cytomegalovirus serostatus. Study overall: This sample comes from healthy Belgian adults, 8 to 10 CMV seropositive, about 25 seronegative. General study results and limits: The CMV-associated TCR signature appears largely within the CD4+ memory repertoire. Each of fewer than 80 CMV-associated TCRbeta sequences occurred in one to five individuals.

The table came from immunoSEQ multiplex PCR; TCRdb's copy has only in-frame clones and leaves some out. Here the sample spans tens of thousands of clones, about four fifths being singletons. The sort gate was single viable CD3+CD4+CD8-CD45RO+ cells for memory CD4+ T cells. The CDR3 has 15 residues. Between the trimmed V and J ends, which lost 2 bases and 5 bases, there was a span of 12 bases. CDR1 is MGHDK and CDR2 is SYGVNS in the germline V gene. As for this clone: What it binds is not known.

J is TRBJ2-2 and V is TRBV25-1; D not resolved. The receptor comes from an adult in good health and CMV-seronegative. Material for sequencing was memory CD4+ T cells from blood. CDR3 protein: CASSETGVGTGELFF. The CDR3 DNA reads TGTGCCAGCAGTGAAACCGGTGTGGGGACCGGGGAGCTGTTTTTT.